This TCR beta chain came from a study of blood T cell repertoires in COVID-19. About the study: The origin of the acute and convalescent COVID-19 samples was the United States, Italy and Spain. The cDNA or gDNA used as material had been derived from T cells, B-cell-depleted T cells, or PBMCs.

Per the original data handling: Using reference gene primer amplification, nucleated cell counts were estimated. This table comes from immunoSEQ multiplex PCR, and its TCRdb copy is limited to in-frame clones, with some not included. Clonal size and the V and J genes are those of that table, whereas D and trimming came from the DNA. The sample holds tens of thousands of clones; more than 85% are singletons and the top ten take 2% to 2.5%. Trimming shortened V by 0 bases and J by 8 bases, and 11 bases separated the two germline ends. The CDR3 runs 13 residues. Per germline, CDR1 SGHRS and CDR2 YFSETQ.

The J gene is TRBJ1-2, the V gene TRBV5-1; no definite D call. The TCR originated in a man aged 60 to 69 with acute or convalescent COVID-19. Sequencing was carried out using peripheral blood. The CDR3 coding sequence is TGCGCCAGCAGCTTGGTTATCGGGAGCGGCTACACCTTC. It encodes CASSLVIGSGYTF.